A single sample gave rise to the 30 T cell receptor beta chains below, sequenced in a study of T-cell memory formation after mild COVID-19 (dated by TCRdb to the early 2020s). The library was made by 5' RACE. Sequenced on an Illumina NovaSeq 6000. The public sequencing data were trimmed at Q25 with fastp and processed into clonotypes with MiXCR by TCRdb, which kept only in-frame beta chains. Rows with one shared CDR3 protein collapse into an entry with the most common genes and DNA. Counted in this sample were fewer than 140,000 distinct CDR3 sequences; roughly an eighth of them appeared once. More than 25% of the sample lies in the top ten. The sequenced sample was PBMCs or a T cell subset sorted from them (not recorded which). Receptors originate from an adult woman who had mild COVID-19 (a few samples of this study predate the infection). The sample titles of this study are shuffled in the database, so cell type and time point are left out; the donor was told from shared clones.

The gene calls are TRBV27 and TRBJ2-3; TRBD1 matches at 9 bases. The CDR3 runs 18 residues. CDR1 is MNHEY, CDR2 SMNVEV, per germline (reference sequence). Trimming took 5 bases from V and 0 from J; bases not matched to a gene: 12. The DNA of the CDR3 is TGTGCCAGCAGTACCCGGACAGGGGAAGGGCGTAGCACAGATACGCAGTATTTT. Its protein product is CASSTRTGEGRSTDTQYF.

This clonotype turned up a few times. J is TRBJ1-1 and V is TRBV7-9, with D possibly TRBD1 on 6 matching bases. CDR3 length equals 14 residues. Germline V gene lookup returns CDR1 SEHNR and CDR2 FQNEAQ (reference sequence). Trimming left V 2 bases short and J 8 bases short, with 15 bases between. The CDR3 DNA follows: TGTGCCAGCAGCTTATCGAATCCACAGGGCGAAGCTTTCTTT. Translated, it gives CASSLSNPQGEAFF.

This clonotype was counted between two and nine times. V gene TRBV12-3 or TRBV12-4 combines with J gene TRBJ2-2, with D perhaps matching TRBD1 (6 bases). V was trimmed by 5 bases and J by 6 bases, leaving 10 bases between them. The CDR3 has 13 amino acids. The DNA for the CDR3 is TGTGCCAGCAGTCCAGGGGTTTCCGGGGAGCTGTTTTTT. Its protein is CASSPGVSGELFF.

This clonotype was recorded many times. CDR3 amino acids: CASSAKGQGGTSGINEQFF. The CDR3 DNA reads as TGCGCCAGCAGCGCCAAGGGACAGGGCGGGACTAGCGGGATCAATGAGCAGTTCTTC. V is TRBV5-1 and J is TRBJ2-1, with 13 nucleotides matching TRBD2. Germline CDR1 SGHRS, CDR2 YFSETQ. V lost 4 bases and J lost 6; bases outside the gene matches: 16. The CDR3 spans 19 residues.

This clonotype occurred a few times. This chain links TRBV7-2 with TRBJ2-3; D gene ambiguous. V was clipped by 4 bases and J by 2 bases, with 4 bases between them. The CDR3 extends over 12 amino acids. The germline CDR1 and CDR2 sequences are SGHTA and FQGNSA. CDR3 sequence (DNA): TGTGCCAGCAGCTGGCACACAGATACGCAGTATTTT. It yields the protein CASSWHTDTQYF.

The chain uses TRBV24-1 and TRBJ2-5; the match to TRBD1 covers 7 bases. Trimming took 4 bases from V and 5 from J; bases not matched to a gene: 12. Germline V gives CDR1 KGHDR, CDR2 SFDVKD. The CDR3 consists of 16 residues. The CDR3 region is CATSDHATGIGETQYF. The CDR3 DNA reads TGTGCCACCAGTGACCATGCGACAGGGATTGGTGAGACCCAGTACTTC.

As regards this clonotype: The conserved phenylalanine or tryptophan is not found at the CDR3 terminus, so this likely reflects a read error. The V call is TRBV4-1, the J call TRBJ1-6; the D gene is possibly TRBD1 (5 bases). Looked up from germline, CDR1 is MGHRA and CDR2 is YSYEKL. V lost 4 bases to trimming and J lost 6 bases, with 10 bases between them. CDR3 length: 14 amino acids. CDR3 residues: CASSLRGANSPLHS. The CDR3 region has the DNA TGCGCCAGCAGCCTTAGGGGTGCTAATTCACCCCTCCACTCT.

The chain has TRBV2 and TRBJ2-1; 10 nucleotides align to TRBD2. Trimming cost V 8 bases and J 4 bases; bases outside gene matches: 2. From germline, CDR1 is SNHLY and CDR2 FYNNEI. This CDR3 spans 13 amino acids. As DNA, the CDR3 is TGTGCCAGCCTTAGCGGGGGGTACAATGAGCAGTTCTTC. Translation gives CASLSGGYNEQFF.

The gene calls are TRBV7-9 and TRBJ1-4; D not resolved. The CDR3 loop spans 16 amino acids. Between the trimmed V and J ends, which lost 1 base and 8 bases, there was a span of 17 bases. CDR1 is SEHNR and CDR2 is FQNEAQ in the germline V gene (reference sequence). The chain's CDR3 is CASSLGFTTPGEKLFF. CDR3 DNA: TGTGCCAGCAGCTTAGGATTCACCACGCCCGGAGAAAAACTGTTTTTT.

This clonotype was seen a few times. The CDR3: CASSSSRGDNEQFF. CDR3 bases: TGCGCCAGCAGCTCTTCCAGGGGTGACAATGAGCAGTTCTTC. The chain carries TRBV5-1 and TRBJ2-1; possibly TRBD1 for D (6 bases). Trimming took 3 bases from V and 5 from J, leaving 12 bases between them. The germline CDR1 and CDR2 sequences are SGHRS and YFSETQ. CDR3 length equals 14 residues.

This clonotype appeared a few times. This chain uses TRBV12-3 or TRBV12-4 with TRBJ2-7, with 10 nucleotides matching TRBD2. The CDR3 totals 16 residues. J lost 1 base, V lost 5 bases, and 8 bases had no gene match. The CDR3 DNA sequence: TGTGCCAGCAGTCCCCGACTAGCGGGCATTTCCTACGAGCAGTACTTC. This translates into CASSPRLAGISYEQYF.

In its sample, this clonotype was seen a few times. The chain employs TRBV27 and TRBJ2-3; 10 nucleotides line up with TRBD2. Trimming cost V 6 bases and J 4 bases; bases outside gene matches: 4. Germline loops: CDR1 MNHEY, CDR2 SMNVEV (reference sequence). The CDR3 length is 14 residues. The DNA of the CDR3 is TGTGCCAGCAGAGCGGGGGGGCCGGCAGATACGCAGTATTTT. Protein: CASRAGGPADTQYF.

This clonotype was picked up a small number of times. This chain joins TRBV4-2 and TRBJ2-1; TRBD2 matches at 10 bases. CDR1 and CDR2 from the germline V gene are LGHNA and YNFKEQ. V trimming: 1 base; J trimming: 5 bases; junction bases outside the gene matches: 8. The CDR3 has 17 residues. The CDR3 DNA is TGTGCCAGCAGCCAAGGAGCTAGCGGGAGAATAAACAATGAGCAGTTCTTC. This sequence encodes CASSQGASGRINNEQFF.

This clonotype showed up just a few times. J is TRBJ2-1 and V is TRBV6-5; D is ambiguous. V was clipped by 4 bases and J by 8 bases, with 12 bases between them. Germline CDR1 reads MNHEY; CDR2 reads SVGAGI. The CDR3 is 13 residues long. CDR3 protein: CASSLQFYDEQFF. CDR3 nucleotides: TGTGCCAGCAGTTTGCAGTTTTACGATGAGCAGTTCTTC.

Only a few counts were recorded for this clonotype. The rearrangement links TRBV4-3 to TRBJ2-7, with TRBD2 matching 11 bases. The CDR3 is 15 residues long. V shed 3 bases, J shed 0 bases, and the junction held 1 base outside the gene matches. CDR1 is LGHNA, CDR2 YSLEER, per germline. DNA of the CDR3: TGCGCCAGCAGCCAGGGACTAGCGGTCTCCTACGAGCAGTACTTC. As protein: CASSQGLAVSYEQYF.

This clonotype was recorded many times. The chain carries TRBV15 and TRBJ2-7; no clear D gene. CDR1 LNHNV and CDR2 YYDKDF come from the germline V gene (reference sequence). The CDR3 runs to 16 residues. V lost 4 bases to trimming and J lost 0 bases, with 16 bases between them. CDR3 residues: CATSISLAESSYEQYF. CDR3 nucleotide sequence: TGTGCCACCAGCATCTCCCTGGCTGAGAGCTCCTACGAGCAGTACTTC.

In its sample, this clonotype was seen many times. The J gene is TRBJ2-2, the V gene TRBV2; the match to TRBD1 covers 9 bases. This CDR3 comprises 15 residues. V gave up 10 bases and J gave up 2 bases; unmatched junction bases: 8. The germline gives CDR1 SNHLY, CDR2 FYNNEI. The CDR3 DNA follows: TGTGCCACCCCCAGGGGACAGGGTAACACCGGGGAGCTGTTTTTT. Its translation: CATPRGQGNTGELFF.

This clonotype was detected a few times. The gene calls are TRBV20-1 and TRBJ2-1; the D is unclear. Trimming shortened V by 2 bases and J by 3 bases, and 20 bases separated the two germline ends. The CDR3 runs 17 residues. The V gene's germline CDR1 is DFQATT and CDR2 SNEGSKA (reference sequence). CDR3 sequence (DNA): TGCAGTGCTAGAATGGAGTCGTTTCTCGAGATCTACAATGAGCAGTTCTTC. It translates to CSARMESFLEIYNEQFF.

Ten or more counts support this clonotype. The rearrangement uses TRBV6-5 and TRBJ2-1; the match to TRBD1 covers 8 bases. The CDR3 consists of 15 residues. The ends lost 6 bases at V and 7 bases at J; junction bases unmatched: 11. Looked up from germline, CDR1 is MNHEY and CDR2 is SVGAGI. CDR3 protein: CASSTLKTGVNEQFF. The DNA of the CDR3 is TGTGCCAGCAGCACACTAAAGACAGGGGTTAATGAGCAGTTCTTC.

A few counts support this clonotype. This sequence joins TRBV13 and TRBJ2-7; TRBD2 matches at 13 bases. This CDR3 has 16 residues. Losses at the gene ends were 5 bases for V and 2 bases for J; bases not matched to a gene: 6. Germline V gene lookup returns CDR1 PRHDT and CDR2 FYEKMQ (reference sequence). CDR3 nucleotide sequence: TGTGCCAGCAGCCCGGGACTAGCGGGGACAACCTACGAGCAGTACTTC. It encodes CASSPGLAGTTYEQYF.

V usage is TRBV6-2 or TRBV6-3 and J usage is TRBJ2-7; D is undetermined. With 5 bases removed from V and 0 bases from J, the gap between germline ends came to 14 bases. The germline V gene has CDR1 MNHEY and CDR2 SVGEGT. CDR3 length: 15 amino acids. The CDR3 reads CASSAWLDSSYEQYF. For the CDR3, the DNA is TGTGCCAGCAGTGCCTGGTTAGACTCCTCCTACGAGCAGTACTTC.

This chain uses TRBV20-1 with TRBJ1-1, with D unclear. Trimming shortened V by 1 base and J by 3 bases, and 12 bases separated the two germline ends. Germline-derived CDR1 and CDR2 are DFQATT and SNEGSKA (reference sequence). The CDR3 length is 14 residues. CDR3 sequence reads: CSARVKGWDTEAFF. Here the CDR3 DNA reads TGCAGTGCTAGAGTTAAAGGCTGGGACACTGAAGCTTTCTTT.

In its sample, this clonotype was seen a few times. This sequence joins TRBV27 and TRBJ2-7; tentatively, D is TRBD1 (6 bases). V lost 7 bases, J lost 4 bases, and 14 bases lay in between. Germline CDR1 reads MNHEY; CDR2 reads SMNVEV (reference sequence). The CDR3 covers 13 residues. The CDR3 bases are TGTGCCAGCACCTGGGGGCCCGGGTACGAGCAGTACTTC. Translation: CASTWGPGYEQYF.

For the CDR3, the DNA is TGTGCCAGCACCTCCTCCGGTTACAATGAGCAGTTCTTC. Protein: CASTSSGYNEQFF. This chain connects TRBV11-1 to TRBJ2-1, with D unresolved. Germline V gene sequence: CDR1 SGHAT, CDR2 FQDESV (reference sequence). This CDR3 has 13 amino acids. With 7 bases removed from V and 4 bases from J, the gap between germline ends came to 11 bases. The complete variable domain, with remaining parts taken from reference TRBV11-1 and TRBJ2-1, reads EAEVAQSPRYKITEKSQAVAFWCDPISGHATLYWYRQILGQGPELLVQFQDESVVDDSQLPKDRFSAERLKGVDSTLKIQPAELGDSAMYLCASTSSGYNEQFFGPGTRLTVL.

The CDR3 nucleotides read TGTGCCAGCCGGGTCTCATGGGACAATGAGCAGTTCTTC. It specifies CASRVSWDNEQFF. The chain couples TRBV12-3 or TRBV12-4 to TRBJ2-1; D is unresolved. CDR3 size: 13 residues. Trimming pared 8 bases from V and 5 bases from J, leaving 13 bases between.

This clonotype came up a few times. The chain is built from TRBV24-1 and TRBJ2-2; D remains ambiguous. The V and J ends lost 7 bases and 6 bases respectively, with 17 bases between them. Germline V CDR1 and CDR2: KGHDR, SFDVKD. This CDR3 has 15 residues. This chain's CDR3 is CATSLTHFGPGELFF. The CDR3 coding sequence is TGTGCCACCAGCCTGACACACTTTGGGCCCGGGGAGCTGTTTTTT.

The chain has TRBV7-9 and TRBJ2-7; 9 positions match TRBD1. The CDR3 consists of 16 residues. Germline V lookup: CDR1 SEHNR, CDR2 FQNEAQ (reference sequence). Losses at the gene ends were 5 bases for V and 5 bases for J; bases not matched to a gene: 13. The CDR3 here is CASSALPGQGTHEQYF. The CDR3, as DNA: TGTGCCAGCAGCGCACTACCGGGACAGGGTACCCACGAGCAGTACTTC.

The sample holds a few counts of this clonotype. V is TRBV5-1 and J is TRBJ2-7; 11 nucleotides align to TRBD1. J was trimmed by 5 bases and V by 4 bases; bases with no gene match: 8. The CDR3 has 15 amino acids. Per the germline V gene, CDR1 is SGHRS and CDR2 is YFSETQ. The CDR3 DNA reads as TGCGCCAGCAGCCTCGGACAGGGGGCTATCCACGAGCAGTACTTC. Translating gives CASSLGQGAIHEQYF.

J is TRBJ2-1 and V is TRBV9, with 7 positions matching TRBD1. In germline, CDR1 is SGDLS, CDR2 YYNGEE. The length of the CDR3 is 15 residues. Germline trimming cut 4 bases from V and 2 bases from J; bases unmatched to any gene: 6. The chain's CDR3 is CASSTGDRAYNEQFF. In DNA form, the CDR3 reads TGTGCCAGCAGCACCGGGGACAGAGCCTACAATGAGCAGTTCTTC. Using reference TRBV9 and TRBJ2-1 for the parts outside the CDR3, the full variable domain is DSGVTQTPKHLITATGQRVTLRCSPRSGDLSVYWYQQSLDQGLQFLIQYYNGEERAKGNILERFSAQQFPDLHSELNLSSLELGDSALYFCASSTGDRAYNEQFFGPGTRLTVL.

The gene calls are TRBV2 and TRBJ2-1; 9 nucleotides align to TRBD2. CDR3 length equals 14 residues. The ends lost 8 bases at V and 4 bases at J; junction bases unmatched: 6. Germline V gene sequence: CDR1 SNHLY, CDR2 FYNNEI. The CDR3 loop is CASLAAGGYNEQFF. The CDR3 bases are TGTGCCAGCCTGGCAGCGGGGGGATACAATGAGCAGTTCTTC. Using reference TRBV2 and TRBJ2-1 for the parts outside the CDR3, the full variable domain is EPEVTQTPSHQVTQMGQEVILRCVPISNHLYFYWYRQILGQKVEFLVSFYNNEISEKSEIFDDQFSVERPDGSNFTLKIRSTKLEDSAMYFCASLAAGGYNEQFFGPGTRLTVL.